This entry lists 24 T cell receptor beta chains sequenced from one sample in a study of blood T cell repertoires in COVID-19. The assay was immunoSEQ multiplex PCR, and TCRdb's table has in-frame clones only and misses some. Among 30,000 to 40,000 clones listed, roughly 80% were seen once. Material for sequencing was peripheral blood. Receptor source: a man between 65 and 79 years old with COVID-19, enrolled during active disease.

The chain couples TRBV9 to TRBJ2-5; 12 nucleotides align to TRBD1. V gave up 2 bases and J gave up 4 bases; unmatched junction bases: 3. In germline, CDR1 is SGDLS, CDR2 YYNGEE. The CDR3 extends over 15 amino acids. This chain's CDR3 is CASSVGTGGPETQYF. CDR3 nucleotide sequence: TGTGCCAGCAGCGTGGGGACAGGGGGCCCAGAGACCCAGTACTTC.

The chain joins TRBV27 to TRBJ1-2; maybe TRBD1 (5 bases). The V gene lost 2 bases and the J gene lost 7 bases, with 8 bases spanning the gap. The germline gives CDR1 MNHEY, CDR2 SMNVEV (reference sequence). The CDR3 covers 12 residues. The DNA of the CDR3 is TGTGCCAGCAGTTTAACAGGCGGTGGCTACACCTTC. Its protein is CASSLTGGGYTF.

The CDR3 loop reads CASSDPGLAYNEQFF. Here the CDR3 DNA reads TGCGCCAGCAGCGATCCGGGACTAGCGTACAATGAGCAGTTCTTC. The rearrangement joins TRBV5-1 to TRBJ2-1; 10 nucleotides match TRBD2. CDR1 is SGHRS, CDR2 YFSETQ, per germline. This CDR3 spans 15 amino acids. J gave up 4 bases and V 4 bases, and 5 bases lay outside the gene matches.

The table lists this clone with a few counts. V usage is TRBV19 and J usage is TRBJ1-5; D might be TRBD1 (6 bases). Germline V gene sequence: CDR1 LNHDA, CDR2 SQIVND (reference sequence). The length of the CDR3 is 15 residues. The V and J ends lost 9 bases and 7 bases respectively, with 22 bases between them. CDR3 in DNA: TGTGCCAGCAAAGGACGGACAGTAACTAGGCAGCCCCAGCATTTT. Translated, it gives CASKGRTVTRQPQHF.

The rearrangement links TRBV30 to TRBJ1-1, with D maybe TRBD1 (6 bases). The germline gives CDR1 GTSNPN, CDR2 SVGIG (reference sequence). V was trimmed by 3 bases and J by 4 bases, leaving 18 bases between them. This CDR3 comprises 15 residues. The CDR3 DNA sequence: TGTGCCTGGAGCGTCCGGGATAGACAGGCCACTGAAGCTTTCTTT. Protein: CAWSVRDRQATEAFF.

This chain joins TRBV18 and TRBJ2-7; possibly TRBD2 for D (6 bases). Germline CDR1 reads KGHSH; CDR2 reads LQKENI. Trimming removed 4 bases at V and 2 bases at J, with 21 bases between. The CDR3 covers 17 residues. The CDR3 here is CASSRVIGGDHPYEQYF. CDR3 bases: TGTGCCAGCTCACGGGTGATCGGGGGAGACCATCCCTACGAGCAGTACTTC. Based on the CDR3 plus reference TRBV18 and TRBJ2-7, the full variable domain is NAGVMQNPRHLVRRRGQEARLRCSPMKGHSHVYWYRQLPEEGLKFMVYLQKENIIDESGMPKERFSAEFPKEGPSILRIQQVVRGDSAAYFCASSRVIGGDHPYEQYFGPGTRLTVT.

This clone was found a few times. The CDR3 DNA sequence: TGTGCCAGCAGTACCAGGGTCGCCACCACTCTTAATCAGCCCCAGCATTTT. It yields the protein CASSTRVATTLNQPQHF. This sequence joins TRBV6-2 or TRBV6-3 and TRBJ1-5, with D perhaps TRBD1 (5 bases). The CDR3 spans 17 residues. Looked up from germline, CDR1 is MNHEY and CDR2 is SVGEGT. Deletions cut 5 bases from V and 4 bases from J, with 21 bases between.

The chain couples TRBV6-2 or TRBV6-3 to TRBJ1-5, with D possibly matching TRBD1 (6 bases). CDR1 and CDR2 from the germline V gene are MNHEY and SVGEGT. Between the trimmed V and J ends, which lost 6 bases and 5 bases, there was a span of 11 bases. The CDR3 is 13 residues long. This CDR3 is CASSPDRYQPQHF. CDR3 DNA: TGTGCCAGCAGCCCCGACAGGTATCAGCCCCAGCATTTT.

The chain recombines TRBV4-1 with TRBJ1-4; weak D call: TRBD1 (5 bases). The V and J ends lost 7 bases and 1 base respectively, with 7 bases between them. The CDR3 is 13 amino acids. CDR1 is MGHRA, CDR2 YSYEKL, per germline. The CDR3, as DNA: TGCGCCAGCAATCAGGGAACTAATGAAAAACTGTTTTTT. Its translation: CASNQGTNEKLFF.

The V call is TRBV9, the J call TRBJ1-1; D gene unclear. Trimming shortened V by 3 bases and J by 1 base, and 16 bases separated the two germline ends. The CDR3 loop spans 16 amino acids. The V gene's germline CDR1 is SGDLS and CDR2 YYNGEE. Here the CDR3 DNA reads TGTGCCAGCAGCGATTCCCGCGGGCAGCCGAACACTGAAGCTTTCTTT. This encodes CASSDSRGQPNTEAFF.

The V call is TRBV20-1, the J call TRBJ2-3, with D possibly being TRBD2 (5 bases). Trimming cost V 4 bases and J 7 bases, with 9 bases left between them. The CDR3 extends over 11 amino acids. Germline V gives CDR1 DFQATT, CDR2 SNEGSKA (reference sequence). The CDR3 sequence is CSATDLNTQYF. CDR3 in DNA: TGCAGTGCTACGGACTTGAATACGCAGTATTTT.

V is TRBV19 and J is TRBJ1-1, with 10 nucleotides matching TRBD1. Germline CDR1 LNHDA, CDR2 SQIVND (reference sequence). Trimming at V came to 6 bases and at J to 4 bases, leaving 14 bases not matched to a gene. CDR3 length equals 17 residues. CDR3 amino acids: CASRDPGQGNGGTEAFF. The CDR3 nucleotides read TGTGCCAGTAGGGACCCGGGACAGGGGAATGGTGGCACTGAAGCTTTCTTT.

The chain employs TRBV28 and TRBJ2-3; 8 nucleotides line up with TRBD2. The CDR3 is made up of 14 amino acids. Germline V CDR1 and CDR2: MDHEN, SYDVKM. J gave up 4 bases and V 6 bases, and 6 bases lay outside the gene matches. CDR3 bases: TGTGCCAGCAGGGGACTAGTGGGTGCAGATACGCAGTATTTT. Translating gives CASRGLVGADTQYF. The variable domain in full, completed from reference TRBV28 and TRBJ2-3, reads DVKVTQSSRYLVKRTGEKVFLECVQDMDHENMFWYRQDPGLGLRLIYFSYDVKMKEKGDIPEGYSVSREKKERFSLILESASTNQTSMYLCASRGLVGADTQYFGPGTRLTVL.

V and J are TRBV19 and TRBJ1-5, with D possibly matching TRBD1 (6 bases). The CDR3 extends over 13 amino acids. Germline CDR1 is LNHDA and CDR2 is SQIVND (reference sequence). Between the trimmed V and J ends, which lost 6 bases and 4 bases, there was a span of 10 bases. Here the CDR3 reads CASRYRDNQPQHF. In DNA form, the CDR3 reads TGTGCCAGTAGATACAGGGATAATCAGCCCCAGCATTTT.

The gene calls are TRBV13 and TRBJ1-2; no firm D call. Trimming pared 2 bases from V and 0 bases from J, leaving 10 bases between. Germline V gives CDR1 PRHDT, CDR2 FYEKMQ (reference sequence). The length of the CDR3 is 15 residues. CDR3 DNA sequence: TGTGCCAGCAGCTTATGGGCTGGCGCTAACTATGGCTACACCTTC. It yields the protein CASSLWAGANYGYTF.

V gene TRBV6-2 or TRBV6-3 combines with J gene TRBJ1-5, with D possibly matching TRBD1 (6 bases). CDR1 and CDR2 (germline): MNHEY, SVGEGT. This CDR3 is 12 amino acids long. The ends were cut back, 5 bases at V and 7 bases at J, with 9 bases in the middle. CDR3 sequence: CASSTGMQPQHF. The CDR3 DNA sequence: TGTGCCAGCAGTACAGGGATGCAGCCCCAGCATTTT.

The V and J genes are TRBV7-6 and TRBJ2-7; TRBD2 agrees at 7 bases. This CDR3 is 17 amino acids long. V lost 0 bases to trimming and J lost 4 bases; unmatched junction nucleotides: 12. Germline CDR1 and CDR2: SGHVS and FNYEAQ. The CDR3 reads CASSLAPSRLAQYEQYF. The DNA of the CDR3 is TGTGCCAGCAGCTTAGCTCCCTCTCGACTAGCACAATACGAGCAGTACTTC.

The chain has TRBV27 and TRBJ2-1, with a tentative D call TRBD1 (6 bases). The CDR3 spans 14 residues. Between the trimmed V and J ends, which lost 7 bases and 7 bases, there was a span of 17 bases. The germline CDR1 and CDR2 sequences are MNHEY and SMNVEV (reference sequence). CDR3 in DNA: TGTGCCAGCAATAAACAGGGCGTTAAGAATGAGCAGTTCTTC. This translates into CASNKQGVKNEQFF.

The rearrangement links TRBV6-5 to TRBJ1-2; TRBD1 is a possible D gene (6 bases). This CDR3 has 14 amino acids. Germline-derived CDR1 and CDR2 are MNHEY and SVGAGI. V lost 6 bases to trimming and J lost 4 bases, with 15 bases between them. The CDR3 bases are TGTGCCAGCAGGCCATTACAGGGAGCCTATGGCTACACCTTC. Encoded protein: CASRPLQGAYGYTF.

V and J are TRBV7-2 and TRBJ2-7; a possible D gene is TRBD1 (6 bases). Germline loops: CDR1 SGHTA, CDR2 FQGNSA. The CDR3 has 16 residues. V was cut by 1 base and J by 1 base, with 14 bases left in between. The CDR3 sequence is CASSLVGRGSSYEQYF. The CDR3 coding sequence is TGTGCCAGCAGCTTAGTAGGCAGGGGATCTTCCTACGAGCAGTACTTC.

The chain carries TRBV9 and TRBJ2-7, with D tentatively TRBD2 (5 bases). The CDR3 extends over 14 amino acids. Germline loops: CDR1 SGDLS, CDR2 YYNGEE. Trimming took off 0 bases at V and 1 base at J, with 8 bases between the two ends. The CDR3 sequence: CASSVGRGSYEQYF. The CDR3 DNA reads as TGTGCCAGCAGCGTAGGACGGGGATCCTACGAGCAGTACTTC.

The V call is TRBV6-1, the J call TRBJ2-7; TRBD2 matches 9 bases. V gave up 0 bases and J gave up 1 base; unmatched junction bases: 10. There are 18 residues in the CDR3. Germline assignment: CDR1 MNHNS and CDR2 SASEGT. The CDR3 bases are TGTGCCAGCAGTGAAGCGATAGTAGCGGGAGAACGGTCCTACGAGCAGTACTTC. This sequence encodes CASSEAIVAGERSYEQYF.

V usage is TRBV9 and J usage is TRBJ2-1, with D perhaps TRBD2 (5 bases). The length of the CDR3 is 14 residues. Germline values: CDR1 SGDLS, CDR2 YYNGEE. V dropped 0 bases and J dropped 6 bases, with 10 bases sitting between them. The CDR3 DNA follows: TGTGCCAGCAGCGTAGCTGGAGGCTCCAATGAGCAGTTCTTC. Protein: CASSVAGGSNEQFF.

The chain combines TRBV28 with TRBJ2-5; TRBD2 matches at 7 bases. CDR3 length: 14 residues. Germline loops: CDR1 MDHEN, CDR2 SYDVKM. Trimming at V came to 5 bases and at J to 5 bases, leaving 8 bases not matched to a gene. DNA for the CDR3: TGTGCCAGCAGTAGGACGGGAGGACCGGAGACCCAGTACTTC. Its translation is CASSRTGGPETQYF.